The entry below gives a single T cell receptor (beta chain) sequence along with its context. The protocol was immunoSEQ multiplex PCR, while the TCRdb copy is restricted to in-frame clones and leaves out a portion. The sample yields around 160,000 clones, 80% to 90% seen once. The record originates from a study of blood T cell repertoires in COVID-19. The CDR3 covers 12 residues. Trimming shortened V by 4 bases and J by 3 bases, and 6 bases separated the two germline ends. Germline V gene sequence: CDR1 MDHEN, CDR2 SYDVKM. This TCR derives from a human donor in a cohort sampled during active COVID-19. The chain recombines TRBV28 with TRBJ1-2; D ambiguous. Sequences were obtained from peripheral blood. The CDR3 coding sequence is TGTGCCAGCAGTTACGGGTACTATGGCTACACCTTC. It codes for CASSYGYYGYTF.